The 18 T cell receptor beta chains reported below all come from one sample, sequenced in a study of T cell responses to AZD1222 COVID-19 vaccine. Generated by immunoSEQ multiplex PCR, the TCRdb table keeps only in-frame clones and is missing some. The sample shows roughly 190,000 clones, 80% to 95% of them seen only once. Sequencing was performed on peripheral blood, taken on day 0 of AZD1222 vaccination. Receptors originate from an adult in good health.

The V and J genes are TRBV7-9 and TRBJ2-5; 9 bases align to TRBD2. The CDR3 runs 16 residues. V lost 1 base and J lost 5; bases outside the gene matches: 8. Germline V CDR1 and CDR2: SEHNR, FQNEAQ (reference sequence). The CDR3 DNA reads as TGTGCCAGCAGCTTAGGCGCTAGCGGGGTTGTGGAGACCCAGTACTTC. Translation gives CASSLGASGVVETQYF.

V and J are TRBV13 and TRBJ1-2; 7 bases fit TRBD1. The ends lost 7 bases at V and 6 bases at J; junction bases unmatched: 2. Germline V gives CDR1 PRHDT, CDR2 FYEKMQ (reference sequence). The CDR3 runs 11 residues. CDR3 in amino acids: CASITGDGYTF. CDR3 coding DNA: TGTGCCAGCATCACAGGGGATGGCTACACCTTC.

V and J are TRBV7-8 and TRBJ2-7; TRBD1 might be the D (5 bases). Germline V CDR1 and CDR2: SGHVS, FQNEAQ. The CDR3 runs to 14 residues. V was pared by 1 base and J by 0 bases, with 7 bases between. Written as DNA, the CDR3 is TGTGCCAGCAGCTTAGACAGGTCCTCCTACGAGCAGTACTTC. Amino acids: CASSLDRSSYEQYF.

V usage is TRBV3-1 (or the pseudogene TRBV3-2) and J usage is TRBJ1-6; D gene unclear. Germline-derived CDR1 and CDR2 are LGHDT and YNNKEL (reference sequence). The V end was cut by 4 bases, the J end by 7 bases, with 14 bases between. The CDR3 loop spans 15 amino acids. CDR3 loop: CASSLDLRSNSPLHF. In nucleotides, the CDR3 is TGTGCCAGCAGCCTCGACCTTAGGAGCAATTCACCCCTCCACTTT.

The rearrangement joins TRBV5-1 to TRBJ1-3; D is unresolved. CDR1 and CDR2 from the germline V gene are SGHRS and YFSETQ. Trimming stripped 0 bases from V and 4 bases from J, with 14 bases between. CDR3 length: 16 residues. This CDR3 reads CASSLALPEQGNTIYF. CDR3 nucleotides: TGCGCCAGCAGCTTGGCGCTCCCCGAACAAGGAAACACCATATATTTT. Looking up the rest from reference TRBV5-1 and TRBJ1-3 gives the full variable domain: KAGVTQTPRYLIKTRGQQVTLSCSPISGHRSVSWYQQTPGQGLQFLFEYFSETQRNKGNFPGRFSGRQFSNSRSEMNVSTLELGDSALYLCASSLALPEQGNTIYFGEGSWLTVV.

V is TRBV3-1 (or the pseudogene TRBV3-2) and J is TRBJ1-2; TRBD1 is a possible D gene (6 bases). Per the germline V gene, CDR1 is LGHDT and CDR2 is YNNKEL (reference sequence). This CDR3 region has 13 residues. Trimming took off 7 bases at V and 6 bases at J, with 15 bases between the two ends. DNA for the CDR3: TGTGCCAGCAACCAGGGGAGCGGGGATGGCTACACCTTC. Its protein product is CASNQGSGDGYTF.

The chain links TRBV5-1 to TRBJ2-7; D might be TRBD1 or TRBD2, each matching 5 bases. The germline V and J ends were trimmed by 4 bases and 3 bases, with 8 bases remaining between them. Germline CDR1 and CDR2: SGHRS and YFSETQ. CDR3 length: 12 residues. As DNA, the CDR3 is TGCGCCAGCAGCGGGGACGTCTACGAGCAGTACTTC. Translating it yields CASSGDVYEQYF.

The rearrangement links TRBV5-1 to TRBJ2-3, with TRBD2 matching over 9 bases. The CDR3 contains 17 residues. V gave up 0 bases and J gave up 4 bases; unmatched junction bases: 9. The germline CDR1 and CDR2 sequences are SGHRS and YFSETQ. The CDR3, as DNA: TGCGCCAGCAGCTTGGGACCGCCTAGCGGGGATGCAGATACGCAGTATTTT. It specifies CASSLGPPSGDADTQYF.

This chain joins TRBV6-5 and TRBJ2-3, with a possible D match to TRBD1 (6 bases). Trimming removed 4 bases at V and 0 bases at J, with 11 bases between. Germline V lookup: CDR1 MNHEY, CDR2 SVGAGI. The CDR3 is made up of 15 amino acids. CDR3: CASSWTDTSTDTQYF. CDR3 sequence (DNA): TGTGCCAGCAGTTGGACAGATACTAGCACAGATACGCAGTATTTT.

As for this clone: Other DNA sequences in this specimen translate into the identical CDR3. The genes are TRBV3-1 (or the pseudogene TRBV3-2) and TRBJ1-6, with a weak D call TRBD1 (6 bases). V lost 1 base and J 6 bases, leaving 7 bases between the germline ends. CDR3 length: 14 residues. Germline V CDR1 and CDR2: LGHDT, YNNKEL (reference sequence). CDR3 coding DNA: TGTGCCAGCAGCCAAGGACAGGTTAATTCACCCCTCCACTTT. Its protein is CASSQGQVNSPLHF.

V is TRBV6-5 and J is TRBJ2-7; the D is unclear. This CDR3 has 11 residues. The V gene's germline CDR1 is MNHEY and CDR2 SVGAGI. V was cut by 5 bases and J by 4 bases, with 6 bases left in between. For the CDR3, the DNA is TGTGCCAGCAGTCAAAAGTACGAGCAGTACTTC. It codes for CASSQKYEQYF.

The CDR3 sequence: CASSETGNYGYTF. CDR3 DNA: TGTGCCAGCAGTGAAACCGGTAACTATGGCTACACCTTC. V is TRBV28 and J is TRBJ1-2; D remains unclear. Germline CDR1 and CDR2: MDHEN and SYDVKM. V was shortened by 5 bases and J by 1 base, with 8 bases between the two germline ends. This CDR3 contains 13 residues.

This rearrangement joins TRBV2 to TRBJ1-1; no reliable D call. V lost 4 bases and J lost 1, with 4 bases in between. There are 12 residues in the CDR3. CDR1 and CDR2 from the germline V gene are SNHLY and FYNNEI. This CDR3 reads CASSVGNTEAFF. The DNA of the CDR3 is TGTGCCAGCAGTGTGGGGAACACTGAAGCTTTCTTT.

The CDR3 region has the DNA TGTGCCAGCAGTAGCCAGGGGGAGGAAGCTTTCTTT. Encoded protein: CASSSQGEEAFF. V gene TRBV28 combines with J gene TRBJ1-1; 7 nucleotides align to TRBD1. V was pared by 5 bases and J by 8 bases, with 5 bases of the junction left unmatched. The V gene's germline CDR1 is MDHEN and CDR2 SYDVKM. This CDR3 spans 12 amino acids.

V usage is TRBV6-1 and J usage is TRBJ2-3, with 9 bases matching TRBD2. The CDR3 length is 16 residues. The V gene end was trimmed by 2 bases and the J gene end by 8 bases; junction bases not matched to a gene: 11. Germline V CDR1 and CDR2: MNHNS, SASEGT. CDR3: CASSEMSRGGPGTQYF. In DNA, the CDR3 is TGTGCCAGCAGTGAAATGTCGCGGGGGGGCCCGGGTACGCAGTATTTT.

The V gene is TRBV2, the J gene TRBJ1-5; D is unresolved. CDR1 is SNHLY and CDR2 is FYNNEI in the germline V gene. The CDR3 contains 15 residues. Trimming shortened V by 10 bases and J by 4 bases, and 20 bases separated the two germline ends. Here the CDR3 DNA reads TGTGCCACCACAAGGGAAAGCGGGCTAAATCAGCCCCAGCATTTT. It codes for CATTRESGLNQPQHF. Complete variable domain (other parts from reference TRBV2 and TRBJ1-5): EPEVTQTPSHQVTQMGQEVILRCVPISNHLYFYWYRQILGQKVEFLVSFYNNEISEKSEIFDDQFSVERPDGSNFTLKIRSTKLEDSAMYFCATTRESGLNQPQHFGDGTRLSIL.

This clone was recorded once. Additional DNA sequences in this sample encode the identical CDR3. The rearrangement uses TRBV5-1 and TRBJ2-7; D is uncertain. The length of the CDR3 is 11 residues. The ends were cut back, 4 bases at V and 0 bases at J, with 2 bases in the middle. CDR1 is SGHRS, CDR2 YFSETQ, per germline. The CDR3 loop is CASSGSYEQYF. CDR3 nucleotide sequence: TGCGCCAGCAGCGGCTCCTACGAGCAGTACTTC.

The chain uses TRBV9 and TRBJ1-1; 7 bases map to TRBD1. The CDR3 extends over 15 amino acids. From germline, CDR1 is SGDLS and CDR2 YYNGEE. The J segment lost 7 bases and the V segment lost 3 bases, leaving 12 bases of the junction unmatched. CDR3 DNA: TGTGCCAGCAGCGCGGGACAGTCGTATTTAGGTGAAGCTTTCTTT. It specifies CASSAGQSYLGEAFF.